One T cell receptor beta chain is described in this entry. Its antigen is not known. Other DNA sequences within the sample encode an identical CDR3. This PCR relied on a set of 60 Vbeta primers and 13 Jbeta primers. Libraries were prepared by immunoSEQ multiplex PCR; TCRdb keeps only in-frame clonotypes and omits some of them. Of some 120,000 clones detected, approximately 78% appear once; the ten largest clones hold 0.85% to 1.4%. The CDR3 runs to 15 residues. CDR1 is SGHRS, CDR2 YFSETQ, per germline. V was shortened by 3 bases and J by 1 base, with 12 bases between the two germline ends. The data stem from a study of cytomegalovirus exposure and HLA in healthy donors. Regarding the study as a whole: Across donors, most TCRs were seen rarely, yet some public ones were widespread. Confirmation in vitro established that a few CMV-associated chains were specific for CMV antigens.

The TCR comes from a woman aged 25-40 years in good health and CMV-seronegative. J is TRBJ2-3 and V is TRBV5-1, with D possibly being TRBD2 (5 bases). The sample comprised PBMCs. The CDR3 reads CASSSGVLGTDTQYF. The CDR3 DNA is TGCGCCAGCAGCTCCGGGGTATTGGGCACAGATACGCAGTATTTT.